Each of the 10 T cell receptor beta chains below was sequenced from the same sample in a study of T cell repertoires in cytomegalovirus infection. Antigens for these TCRs are unknown. TCRdb reprocessed the reads via MiXCR and lists one record per CDR3 protein. The sample has tens of thousands of distinct CDR3 sequences; 20% to 30% are singletons. The sequenced sample was CD8+ T cells from cultured PBMCs, obtained from culture after CMV antigen stimulation. The receptor set was obtained from a human donor in good health (CMV status not recorded). Some clones in this sample may be carry-over from other donors' samples.

Only a few counts were recorded for this clonotype. The chain couples TRBV20-1 to TRBJ2-7; either TRBD1 or TRBD2 may supply D (5 bases each). The V gene's germline CDR1 is DFQATT and CDR2 SNEGSKA (reference sequence). CDR3 length: 15 residues. The V end lost 5 bases, the J end lost 0 bases, and 17 bases lay between the germline ends. This chain's CDR3 is CSARTALGDSYEQYF. The CDR3 DNA follows: TGCAGTGCTCGAACCGCCTTGGGGGACTCCTACGAGCAGTACTTC.

This clonotype was detected ten times or more. The chain's CDR3 is CASSKSLALWEQFF. Written as DNA, the CDR3 is TGTGCCAGCAGCAAAAGCCTCGCCTTGTGGGAGCAGTTCTTC. V gene TRBV2 combines with J gene TRBJ2-1; D not certain. Germline V gives CDR1 SNHLY, CDR2 FYNNEI. The CDR3 has 14 amino acids. The V and J ends lost 6 bases and 10 bases respectively, with 19 bases between them. The full variable domain, its missing parts supplied by reference TRBV2 and TRBJ2-1, is EPEVTQTPSHQVTQMGQEVILRCVPISNHLYFYWYRQILGQKVEFLVSFYNNEISEKSEIFDDQFSVERPDGSNFTLKIRSTKLEDSAMYFCASSKSLALWEQFFGPGTRLTVL.

The chain employs TRBV15 and TRBJ1-5, with a tentative D call TRBD1 (5 bases). The V end lost 1 base, the J end lost 6 bases, and 13 bases lay between the germline ends. The V gene's germline CDR1 is LNHNV and CDR2 YYDKDF (reference sequence). The CDR3 runs 15 residues. The CDR3 DNA is TGTGCCACCAGCAGAGCTCGGCAGGGAGGTCAGCCCCAGCATTTT. Residues: CATSRARQGGQPQHF.

This clonotype has a count of ten or more. V is TRBV11-2 and J is TRBJ2-2; 8 nucleotides line up with TRBD1. The trim removed 4 bases at V and 3 bases at J, leaving 7 bases unmatched. The CDR3 totals 16 residues. The germline V gene has CDR1 SGHAT and CDR2 FQNNGV. The CDR3 coding sequence is TGTGCCAGCAGCTCACTCAGGGGGCTTGACACCGGGGAGCTGTTTTTT. Translated, it gives CASSSLRGLDTGELFF.

A few counts support this clonotype. V and J are TRBV5-5 and TRBJ1-2; perhaps TRBD1 as D (6 bases). Trimming stripped 2 bases from V and 3 bases from J, with 11 bases between. Germline assignment: CDR1 SGHKS and CDR2 YYEKEE (reference sequence). The CDR3 contains 14 residues. This CDR3 is CASSFAGADYGYTF. The CDR3 DNA follows: TGTGCCAGCAGCTTCGCAGGGGCGGACTATGGCTACACCTTC.

This clonotype has at least ten counts. The genes are TRBV20-1 and TRBJ2-1, with 8 bases identical to TRBD2. The ends lost 4 bases at V and 3 bases at J; junction bases unmatched: 14. From germline, CDR1 is DFQATT and CDR2 SNEGSKA (reference sequence). This CDR3 has 17 residues. Here the CDR3 DNA reads TGCAGTGCTAACCCCATATATAGCGGGGAAAACTACAATGAGCAGTTCTTC. Translated: CSANPIYSGENYNEQFF.

This clonotype was seen many times. V usage is TRBV7-2 and J usage is TRBJ1-2; the D gene is possibly TRBD1 (5 bases). Trimming stripped 4 bases from V and 6 bases from J, with 21 bases between. Germline CDR1 SGHTA, CDR2 FQGNSA. This CDR3 comprises 16 residues. DNA of the CDR3: TGTGCCAGCAGCTCAAGTGGGGCCTCTGCTCCGAATGGCTACACCTTC. It encodes CASSSSGASAPNGYTF.

V usage is TRBV11-2 and J usage is TRBJ1-4; tentatively, D is TRBD1 (6 bases). Germline values: CDR1 SGHAT, CDR2 FQNNGV. Trimming left V 5 bases short and J 8 bases short, with 21 bases between. The CDR3 sequence is 16 residues long. The chain's CDR3 is CASSGSNTGYGEKLFF. The CDR3 DNA follows: TGTGCCAGCAGCGGAAGCAACACAGGGTACGGGGAAAAACTGTTTTTT.

The gene calls are TRBV5-4 and TRBJ1-1; the match to TRBD1 covers 9 bases. The CDR3 sequence is 15 residues long. With V trimmed by 3 bases and J by 7 bases, 10 bases remained unmatched. The V gene's germline CDR1 is SGHNT and CDR2 YYREEE (reference sequence). The CDR3 DNA follows: TGTGCCAGCAGCTCGGGGGACAGGGTGGTTTATGAAGCTTTCTTT. This translates into CASSSGDRVVYEAFF.

This clonotype was seen only a few times. The V call is TRBV4-3, the J call TRBJ2-3; 13 positions match TRBD2. The CDR3 spans 16 residues. CDR1 and CDR2 (germline): LGHNA, YSLEER. J gave up 2 bases and V 4 bases, and 3 bases lay outside the gene matches. The CDR3 DNA follows: TGCGCCAGCAGCCCTGGGACTAGCGGGGCCACAGATACGCAGTATTTT. It encodes CASSPGTSGATDTQYF.